Below are 3 T cell receptor beta chains sequenced from a single sample in a study of cytomegalovirus exposure and HLA in healthy donors. Primers included in the PCR were 60 Vbeta and 13 Jbeta primers. Assay: immunoSEQ multiplex PCR; the TCRdb copy retains only in-frame clones and omits some. This repertoire shows 110,000 to 150,000 clones, around 9.7% found once; its top ten account for 1.8%. The sample was PBMCs. The origin of the receptors is a man aged 50 to 60 in good health and CMV-seronegative.

The chain employs TRBV27 and TRBJ2-3; tentative D call: TRBD2 (6 bases). The CDR3 totals 15 residues. Trimming took off 4 bases at V and 4 bases at J, with 15 bases between the two ends. CDR1 and CDR2 from the germline V gene are MNHEY and SMNVEV (reference sequence). CDR3 residues: CASSSPLASADTQYF. CDR3 in DNA: TGTGCCAGCAGTTCCCCCCTAGCGTCGGCAGATACGCAGTATTTT.

The sample holds a few counts of this clone. The junction does not match germline at one end; this may be a read error. Distinct nucleotide sequences in the sample also encode this CDR3. The chain couples TRBV30 to TRBJ2-5; D is possibly TRBD2 (6 bases). Germline values: CDR1 GTSNPN, CDR2 SVGIG (reference sequence). The CDR3 length is 15 residues. DNA for the CDR3: TGCGCCTGGAGTGTGGGGGGTCTGTACCAAGAGACCCAGTACTTC. Amino acids: CAWSVGGLYQETQYF.

There are a few counts of this clone. The chain combines TRBV9 with TRBJ2-3, with a weak D call TRBD2 (5 bases). The V end was cut by 4 bases, the J end by 2 bases, with 17 bases between. This CDR3 is built from 16 residues. CDR1 and CDR2 from the germline V gene are SGDLS and YYNGEE. The CDR3 loop is CASSPDGRAVTDTQYF. CDR3 DNA: TGTGCCAGCAGCCCCGACGGGCGGGCCGTCACAGATACGCAGTATTTT.